Each of the 31 T cell receptor beta chains below was sequenced from the same sample in a study of blood T cell repertoires in COVID-19. Produced via immunoSEQ multiplex PCR; TCRdb's table is partial and in-frame only. This table holds about 500,000 clones, approximately 88% found once. The sequenced sample consisted of peripheral blood. The receptors originated from a woman in her forties or fifties with COVID-19, enrolled during active disease.

The chain has TRBV12-5 and TRBJ1-1; D gene uncertain. Trimming pared 0 bases from V and 1 base from J, leaving 9 bases between. Germline-derived CDR1 and CDR2 are LGHNT and FRNRAP. This CDR3 has 15 amino acids. Here the CDR3 DNA reads TGTGCTAGTGGTTTGGTACTGGGGAGGAACACTGAAGCTTTCTTT. The encoded protein is CASGLVLGRNTEAFF.

In this sample, this clone turned up once. This chain joins TRBV7-9 and TRBJ2-1; TRBD2 matches 10 bases. V lost 2 bases to trimming and J lost 10 bases; unmatched junction nucleotides: 8. CDR3 length: 15 amino acids. Per germline, CDR1 SEHNR and CDR2 FQNEAQ (reference sequence). The CDR3 spells CASSLTAGGTYEQFF. CDR3 nucleotide sequence: TGTGCCAGCAGCTTAACAGCGGGGGGGACATACGAGCAGTTCTTC. Full variable domain (remainder filled in from reference TRBV7-9 and TRBJ2-1): DTGVSQNPRHKITKRGQNVTFRCDPISEHNRLYWYRQTLGQGPEFLTYFQNEAQLEKSRLLSDRFSAERPKGSFSTLEIQRTEQGDSAMYLCASSLTAGGTYEQFFGPGTRLTVL.

The chain uses TRBV6-5 and TRBJ1-5, with unresolved D. The CDR3 has 15 residues. Trimming removed 7 bases at V and 6 bases at J, with 19 bases between. Germline loops: CDR1 MNHEY, CDR2 SVGAGI. This CDR3 is CASTQREGAAQPQHF. The CDR3 DNA follows: TGTGCCAGCACTCAGAGGGAGGGTGCGGCTCAGCCCCAGCATTTT.

This clone has a single count. The J gene is TRBJ1-2, the V gene TRBV12-3 or TRBV12-4; D is perhaps TRBD1 (5 bases). The CDR3 consists of 13 residues. The V and J ends lost 6 bases and 1 base respectively, with 9 bases between them. CDR3 region: CASRRGSNYGYTF. The CDR3, as DNA: TGTGCCAGCAGAAGGGGCAGTAACTATGGCTACACCTTC.

The chain carries TRBV30 and TRBJ1-1; D unresolved. The V end was cut by 2 bases, the J end by 6 bases, with 13 bases between. The length of the CDR3 is 13 residues. From germline, CDR1 is GTSNPN and CDR2 SVGIG (reference sequence). CDR3 residues: CAWSIGPHAEAFF. CDR3 nucleotides: TGTGCCTGGAGTATTGGGCCACACGCTGAAGCTTTCTTT.

The CDR3 here is CASSLSGTGTYGYTF. The DNA for the CDR3 is TGTGCCAGCAGTCTGTCCGGGACAGGGACCTATGGCTACACCTTC. The V gene is TRBV27, the J gene TRBJ1-2; 9 nucleotides line up with TRBD1. V shed 5 bases and J 4 bases; nucleotides not matched to a gene: 8. The CDR3 consists of 15 residues. CDR1 is MNHEY, CDR2 SMNVEV, per germline (reference sequence).

The chain has TRBV2 and TRBJ1-1; D is perhaps TRBD1 (5 bases). Germline V CDR1 and CDR2: SNHLY, FYNNEI. The CDR3 has 14 residues. The V and J ends lost 4 bases and 3 bases respectively, with 12 bases between them. CDR3 loop: CASSGYRRDTEAFF. Here the CDR3 DNA reads TGTGCCAGCAGTGGGTACAGGAGGGACACTGAAGCTTTCTTT. Full variable domain (missing parts from reference TRBV2 and TRBJ1-1): EPEVTQTPSHQVTQMGQEVILRCVPISNHLYFYWYRQILGQKVEFLVSFYNNEISEKSEIFDDQFSVERPDGSNFTLKIRSTKLEDSAMYFCASSGYRRDTEAFFGQGTRLTVV.

The chain couples TRBV4-1 to TRBJ1-2; TRBD1 agrees at 8 bases. The CDR3 runs to 14 residues. Germline trimming cut 3 bases from V and 4 bases from J; bases unmatched to any gene: 4. Germline CDR1 and CDR2: MGHRA and YSYEKL. The CDR3 DNA follows: TGCGCCAGCAGCCAGACGACAGGGGCCTATGGCTACACCTTC. Amino acid sequence: CASSQTTGAYGYTF.

This chain joins TRBV4-1 and TRBJ1-1; 7 bases agree with TRBD1. The V gene's germline CDR1 is MGHRA and CDR2 YSYEKL. CDR3 length: 15 residues. The V gene end was trimmed by 4 bases and the J gene end by 4 bases; junction bases not matched to a gene: 9. CDR3 amino acids: CASSPRQGVATEAFF. CDR3 bases: TGCGCCAGCAGCCCGCGGCAGGGGGTCGCCACTGAAGCTTTCTTT.

This chain joins TRBV19 and TRBJ1-5; 10 bases align to TRBD1. CDR1 LNHDA and CDR2 SQIVND come from the germline V gene (reference sequence). The CDR3 runs 18 residues. Germline trimming cut 9 bases from V and 3 bases from J; bases unmatched to any gene: 17. For the CDR3, the DNA is TGTGCCAGCAACACTCGAACCGGGACAGGGGTCCCCAATCAGCCCCAGCATTTT. As protein: CASNTRTGTGVPNQPQHF.

This sequence joins TRBV12-3 or TRBV12-4 and TRBJ1-5, with D maybe TRBD1 (6 bases). The CDR3 length is 12 residues. Trimming took 6 bases from V and 6 from J, leaving 9 bases between them. CDR3 sequence (DNA): TGTGCCAGCAGCCCAGGGGCTCAGCCCCAGCATTTT. Translated, it gives CASSPGAQPQHF.

The sample holds one count of this clone. The rearrangement joins TRBV7-9 to TRBJ2-1; the D gene is possibly TRBD2 (6 bases). The CDR3 runs to 16 residues. From germline, CDR1 is SEHNR and CDR2 FQNEAQ (reference sequence). V lost 2 bases, J lost 3 bases, and 14 bases lay in between. CDR3 coding DNA: TGTGCCAGCAGCTTACCGGAGGGATACAACTACAATGAGCAGTTCTTC. This codes for CASSLPEGYNYNEQFF.

The CDR3 loop is CAWEPGTAYGYTF. In nucleotides, the CDR3 is TGTGCCTGGGAACCCGGGACAGCCTATGGCTACACCTTC. The V call is TRBV30, the J call TRBJ1-2; 7 bases agree with TRBD1. V trimming: 5 bases; J trimming: 4 bases; junction bases outside the gene matches: 7. Germline V CDR1 and CDR2: GTSNPN, SVGIG (reference sequence). CDR3 length: 13 amino acids.

Here the CDR3 reads CASSRDRVYNSPLHF. In DNA form, the CDR3 reads TGTGCCAGCAGCCGGGACAGGGTTTATAATTCACCCCTCCACTTT. The chain uses TRBV7-9 and TRBJ1-6; the match to TRBD1 covers 9 bases. In germline, CDR1 is SEHNR, CDR2 FQNEAQ (reference sequence). The V and J ends lost 5 bases and 4 bases, in that order; junction bases with no gene match: 3. The CDR3 has 15 residues.

This chain links TRBV6-2 or TRBV6-3 with TRBJ2-2, with D maybe TRBD1 (6 bases). The CDR3 has 16 residues. The germline V gene encodes CDR1 MNHEY and CDR2 SVGEGT. Trimming pared 6 bases from V and 5 bases from J, leaving 19 bases between. For the CDR3, the DNA is TGTGCCAGCAGCCCTCTTCCGCAGGGGATGACCGGGGAGCTGTTTTTT. Translating gives CASSPLPQGMTGELFF.

V gene TRBV28 combines with J gene TRBJ2-7; 7 bases align to TRBD2. Germline loops: CDR1 MDHEN, CDR2 SYDVKM. V lost 3 bases to trimming and J lost 3 bases; unmatched junction nucleotides: 8. This CDR3 is built from 15 residues. The CDR3 coding sequence is TGTGCCAGCAGTTTTGGGAGGGGATTTCGCTACGAGCAGTACTTC. This translates into CASSFGRGFRYEQYF.

The genes are TRBV5-8 and TRBJ1-2; D gene unclear. The CDR3 has 13 residues. CDR1 is SGHTS, CDR2 YDEGEE, per germline. Between the trimmed V and J ends, which lost 0 bases and 7 bases, there was a span of 10 bases. In nucleotides, the CDR3 is TGTGCCAGCAGCTTGGGGAGAGGTGGTGGCTACACCTTC. Its translation: CASSLGRGGGYTF. The whole variable domain, filled in from reference TRBV5-8 and TRBJ1-2, reads EAGVTQSPTHLIKTRGQQATLRCSPISGHTSVYWYQQALGLGLQFLLWYDEGEERNRGNFPPRFSGRQFPNYSSELNVNALELEDSALYLCASSLGRGGGYTFGSGTRLTVV.

The CDR3 sequence: CASRADSGGRGYTF. CDR3 in DNA: TGTGCCAGCAGAGCTGACTCAGGGGGCCGGGGCTACACCTTC. The J gene is TRBJ1-2, the V gene TRBV6-1; 8 bases align to TRBD1. Germline V CDR1 and CDR2: MNHNS, SASEGT. The CDR3 is 14 residues long. V dropped 6 bases and J dropped 8; count of bases not matched to a gene: 11.

The rearrangement joins TRBV30 to TRBJ2-7; perhaps TRBD2 as D (7 bases). The CDR3 is made up of 15 amino acids. Trimming shortened V by 3 bases and J by 3 bases, and 18 bases separated the two germline ends. Germline CDR1 is GTSNPN and CDR2 is SVGIG (reference sequence). CDR3 sequence reads: CAWRTRGGGGYEQYF. The CDR3 nucleotides read TGTGCCTGGAGGACCCGGGGAGGGGGGGGCTACGAGCAGTACTTC.

V is TRBV12-3 or TRBV12-4 and J is TRBJ1-2, with unresolved D. CDR3 length: 13 amino acids. The V end lost 1 base, the J end lost 0 bases, and 3 bases lay between the germline ends. CDR3 sequence: CASSLGANYGYTF. CDR3 bases: TGTGCCAGCAGTTTAGGAGCTAACTATGGCTACACCTTC.

The J gene is TRBJ1-4, the V gene TRBV28; tentatively, D is TRBD1 (6 bases). The germline V gene has CDR1 MDHEN and CDR2 SYDVKM. The CDR3 contains 17 residues. The V gene lost 4 bases and the J gene lost 0 bases, with 15 bases spanning the gap. Written as DNA, the CDR3 is TGTGCCAGCAGTTCCCCGGGGGGGGCTCCAACTAATGAAAAACTGTTTTTT. Its translation is CASSSPGGAPTNEKLFF.

J is TRBJ1-2 and V is TRBV13; 7 bases are a match to TRBD1. Germline V gives CDR1 PRHDT, CDR2 FYEKMQ (reference sequence). The CDR3 is made up of 15 amino acids. The J segment lost 3 bases and the V segment lost 5 bases, leaving 9 bases of the junction unmatched. The DNA for the CDR3 is TGTGCCAGCAGCCCACGGGACAGTTTACACTATGGCTACACCTTC. Amino acids: CASSPRDSLHYGYTF. Looking up the rest from reference TRBV13 and TRBJ1-2 gives the full variable domain: AAGVIQSPRHLIKEKRETATLKCYPIPRHDTVYWYQQGPGQDPQFLISFYEKMQSDKGSIPDRFSAQQFSDYHSELNMSSLELGDSALYFCASSPRDSLHYGYTFGSGTRLTVV.

The gene calls are TRBV7-2 and TRBJ2-7; a weak D match, TRBD1 (7 bases). V gave up 5 bases and J gave up 7 bases, with 24 bases separating them. This CDR3 is 16 amino acids long. Germline assignment: CDR1 SGHTA and CDR2 FQGNSA. CDR3 sequence reads: CTSSTRRDSPLREQYF. Here the CDR3 DNA reads TGTACCAGCAGCACCCGGAGGGACAGTCCCCTTCGGGAGCAGTACTTC.

The chain carries TRBV7-3 and TRBJ2-1, with 13 nucleotides matching TRBD2. The CDR3 sequence is 14 residues long. Germline V gene data show CDR1 as SGHTA and CDR2 as FQGTGA. The J segment lost 8 bases and the V segment lost 4 bases, leaving 2 bases of the junction unmatched. The CDR3 nucleotides are TGTGCCAGCAGCTCGGGACTAGCGGGGTATGAGCAGTTCTTC. This encodes CASSSGLAGYEQFF.

Remarks on this clone: Different DNA sequences within this sample yield the same CDR3. The chain is built from TRBV3-1 (or the pseudogene TRBV3-2) and TRBJ1-1; possible D gene TRBD1, 6 bases. This CDR3 has 13 amino acids. Germline CDR1 and CDR2: LGHDT and YNNKEL (reference sequence). V was pared by 3 bases and J by 1 base, with 6 bases between. CDR3 loop: CASSQGANTEAFF. The CDR3, as DNA: TGTGCCAGCAGCCAGGGGGCGAACACTGAAGCTTTCTTT.

This clone is a singleton in its sample. The chain combines TRBV5-6 with TRBJ2-2, with D possibly matching TRBD1 (6 bases). From germline, CDR1 is SGHDT and CDR2 YYEEEE. V lost 6 bases, J lost 4 bases, and 19 bases lay in between. The CDR3 extends over 16 amino acids. The CDR3 loop is CASTTPQGMVTGELFF. In nucleotides, the CDR3 is TGTGCCAGCACCACCCCGCAGGGGATGGTCACCGGGGAGCTGTTTTTT.

The chain links TRBV24-1 to TRBJ1-4; the D gene is possibly TRBD1 (5 bases). The V gene lost 4 bases and the J gene lost 8 bases, with 19 bases spanning the gap. The CDR3 extends over 16 amino acids. Germline CDR1 reads KGHDR; CDR2 reads SFDVKD. Here the CDR3 DNA reads TGTGCCACCAGTGACACCATAGGGGAGGTATGGGAAAAACTGTTTTTT. It is translated as CATSDTIGEVWEKLFF.

The V gene is TRBV10-1, the J gene TRBJ2-1; the match to TRBD2 covers 10 bases. Germline V lookup: CDR1 WNHNN, CDR2 SYGVQD (reference sequence). V shed 3 bases and J 6 bases; nucleotides not matched to a gene: 2. This CDR3 spans 14 amino acids. The CDR3: CASSELAGSNEQFF. CDR3 bases: TGCGCCAGCAGTGAACTAGCGGGGTCCAATGAGCAGTTCTTC.

In this sample, this clone turned up a few times. The V call is TRBV7-2, the J call TRBJ1-5; no definite D call. Germline V gene sequence: CDR1 SGHTA, CDR2 FQGNSA. The CDR3 is 15 amino acids. Trimming pared 5 bases from V and 4 bases from J, leaving 15 bases between. The CDR3 DNA is TGTGCCAGCAGCCTGGGAGGTGAAGGGAATCAGCCCCAGCATTTT. It is translated as CASSLGGEGNQPQHF.

This chain joins TRBV7-3 and TRBJ1-1, with D possibly TRBD1 on 6 matching bases. Germline V gives CDR1 SGHTA, CDR2 FQGTGA. V gave up 2 bases and J gave up 10 bases, with 14 bases separating them. CDR3 length equals 13 residues. CDR3 protein: CASSLAGGGPAFF. The CDR3 nucleotides are TGTGCCAGCAGCTTAGCTGGGGGCGGGCCAGCTTTCTTT. The variable domain in full, completed from reference TRBV7-3 and TRBJ1-1, reads GAGVSQTPSNKVTEKGKYVELRCDPISGHTALYWYRQSLGQGPEFLIYFQGTGAADDSGLPNDRFFAVRPEGSVSTLKIQRTERGDSAVYLCASSLAGGGPAFFGQGTRLTVV.

The V gene is TRBV18, the J gene TRBJ1-6; D unresolved. Germline V gene data show CDR1 as KGHSH and CDR2 as LQKENI. The CDR3 loop spans 15 amino acids. The V and J ends lost 4 bases and 7 bases respectively, with 14 bases between them. In DNA, the CDR3 is TGTGCCAGCTCACAGGACGGAGGAGGGAATTCACCCCTCCACTTT. It translates to CASSQDGGGNSPLHF.